These 31 T cell receptor beta chains originate from one sample sequenced in a study of shared clonotypes between healthy human individuals. Clones were sequenced by immunoSEQ multiplex PCR, and TCRdb holds only the in-frame ones, with some missing. The repertoire includes around 560,000 clones, about 95% of them detected once, and 0.11% sits in the top ten. Naive CD8 cells comprised CD45RO-negative, CCR7-positively selected cells, excluding terminally differentiated effector memory CD45RA+ cells. What was sequenced was naive CD8+ T cells sorted from blood. The receptors here all came from a woman in her 30s in good health.

The genes are TRBV25-1 and TRBJ2-1, with TRBD2 matching 14 bases. Germline lookup yields CDR1 MGHDK and CDR2 SYGVNS. The V segment lost 3 bases and the J segment 9 bases; nucleotides outside the gene matches: 4. The CDR3 runs 15 residues. In DNA form, the CDR3 reads TGTGCCAGCAGTGAGGGACTAGCGGGAGTGTTTGAGCAGTTCTTC. Amino acid sequence: CASSEGLAGVFEQFF.

The V and J genes are TRBV28 and TRBJ1-1; D is uncertain. Germline CDR1 is MDHEN and CDR2 is SYDVKM. The CDR3 sequence is 13 residues long. Trimming removed 6 bases at V and 1 base at J, with 9 bases between. The CDR3 here is CASRDVRNTEAFF. Here the CDR3 DNA reads TGTGCCAGCAGAGACGTCCGGAACACTGAAGCTTTCTTT.

The J gene is TRBJ1-5, the V gene TRBV15; 9 bases agree with TRBD1. The CDR3 is 15 residues long. The J segment lost 5 bases and the V segment lost 4 bases, leaving 6 bases of the junction unmatched. CDR1 is LNHNV, CDR2 YYDKDF, per germline (reference sequence). The CDR3 sequence is CATSTGQGAYQPQHF. In DNA, the CDR3 is TGTGCCACCAGCACGGGACAGGGCGCCTATCAGCCCCAGCATTTT.

This clone was observed a handful of times. The V gene is TRBV27, the J gene TRBJ1-5; no reliable D call. The CDR3 runs 11 residues. Germline CDR1 and CDR2: MNHEY and SMNVEV (reference sequence). V gave up 8 bases and J gave up 7 bases, with 9 bases separating them. CDR3 sequence reads: CASGREQPQHF. CDR3 sequence (DNA): TGTGCCAGCGGACGGGAGCAGCCCCAGCATTTT.

This sequence joins TRBV28 and TRBJ1-1, with D perhaps TRBD1 (6 bases). Germline lookup yields CDR1 MDHEN and CDR2 SYDVKM. The CDR3 spans 13 residues. Trimming left V 5 bases short and J 5 bases short, with 12 bases between. The CDR3 protein is CASSVHRDTEAFF. In nucleotides, the CDR3 is TGTGCCAGCAGTGTTCACAGGGATACTGAAGCTTTCTTT.

The rearrangement joins TRBV29-1 to TRBJ2-1, with D perhaps matching TRBD2 (6 bases). There are 15 residues in the CDR3. V lost 6 bases and J lost 0, with 15 bases in between. Per germline, CDR1 SQVTM and CDR2 ANQGSEA. CDR3 sequence: CSVPTAGSSYNEQFF. Here the CDR3 DNA reads TGCAGCGTCCCCACCGCCGGGAGCTCCTACAATGAGCAGTTCTTC.

This rearrangement joins TRBV27 to TRBJ2-7; 12 bases align to TRBD2. The CDR3 runs 16 residues. Germline V gives CDR1 MNHEY, CDR2 SMNVEV (reference sequence). J gave up 5 bases and V 4 bases, and 9 bases lay outside the gene matches. The CDR3 region is CASSSGLAGRPHEQYF. CDR3 bases: TGTGCCAGCAGTTCTGGACTAGCGGGGCGACCCCACGAGCAGTACTTC.

The CDR3: CASSLTGGGGNEQFF. CDR3 nucleotides: TGTGCCAGCAGTTTAACAGGAGGGGGTGGGAATGAGCAGTTCTTC. This rearrangement joins TRBV27 to TRBJ2-1; D tentatively reads TRBD1 or TRBD2 (6 bases each). Per the germline V gene, CDR1 is MNHEY and CDR2 is SMNVEV (reference sequence). Between the trimmed V and J ends, which lost 2 bases and 7 bases, there was a span of 15 bases. This CDR3 region has 15 residues.

This clone appeared once. The DNA for the CDR3 is TGTGCCAGCAGCTCCGGGACAGGGCTGAACACTGAAGCTTTCTTT. It encodes CASSSGTGLNTEAFF. The chain employs TRBV5-8 and TRBJ1-1; 9 nucleotides line up with TRBD1. The CDR3 consists of 15 residues. The J segment lost 0 bases and the V segment lost 3 bases, leaving 3 bases of the junction unmatched. Germline V gene sequence: CDR1 SGHTS, CDR2 YDEGEE.

This chain joins TRBV29-1 and TRBJ2-2; TRBD2 is a possible D gene (6 bases). The germline V and J ends were trimmed by 6 bases and 0 bases, with 17 bases remaining between them. The CDR3 totals 16 residues. Germline V gives CDR1 SQVTM, CDR2 ANQGSEA. The CDR3 bases are TGCAGCGTAGCCGGGACTGCCGGATCGAACACCGGGGAGCTGTTTTTT. It translates to CSVAGTAGSNTGELFF.

CDR3 in DNA: TGTGCCAGCAGTTTAGGACCGCGGGGTGAGCAGTTCTTC. As protein: CASSLGPRGEQFF. V and J are TRBV27 and TRBJ2-1, with D possibly being TRBD2 (6 bases). V lost 2 bases to trimming and J lost 9 bases, with 11 bases between them. Germline V gene data show CDR1 as MNHEY and CDR2 as SMNVEV (reference sequence). The CDR3 length is 13 residues.

V usage is TRBV28 and J usage is TRBJ2-5; 7 nucleotides align to TRBD2. The CDR3 has 13 residues. The V gene's germline CDR1 is MDHEN and CDR2 SYDVKM. V trimming: 4 bases; J trimming: 4 bases; junction bases outside the gene matches: 3. The DNA of the CDR3 is TGTGCCAGCAGTTCAATAGCGGGAGAGACCCAGTACTTC. Protein: CASSSIAGETQYF.

The V call is TRBV27, the J call TRBJ2-1; the D gene is possibly TRBD1 (6 bases). The germline gives CDR1 MNHEY, CDR2 SMNVEV (reference sequence). The CDR3 runs 16 residues. V was trimmed by 0 bases and J by 4 bases, leaving 13 bases between them. DNA of the CDR3: TGTGCCAGCAGTTTATCATCAGGACAGATTTACAATGAGCAGTTCTTC. As protein: CASSLSSGQIYNEQFF.

V is TRBV7-9 and J is TRBJ2-5, with D possibly TRBD2 on 6 matching bases. There are 14 residues in the CDR3. Trimming took off 5 bases at V and 4 bases at J, with 14 bases between the two ends. Per germline, CDR1 SEHNR and CDR2 FQNEAQ (reference sequence). CDR3 DNA: TGTGCCAGCAGCCTCGGGACTCCTCGAGAGACCCAGTACTTC. Translation gives CASSLGTPRETQYF.

In DNA, the CDR3 is TGTGCCACCAGCAGAGATCGTATGGTGAACACTGAAGCTTTCTTT. Protein: CATSRDRMVNTEAFF. V is TRBV15 and J is TRBJ1-1, with D unclear. This CDR3 has 15 amino acids. Germline V gene sequence: CDR1 LNHNV, CDR2 YYDKDF (reference sequence). V was pared by 0 bases and J by 0 bases, with 8 bases between.

This rearrangement joins TRBV7-6 to TRBJ2-5; D is possibly TRBD1 or TRBD2 (5 bases each). The CDR3 consists of 14 residues. CDR1 is SGHVS and CDR2 is FNYEAQ in the germline V gene. Trimming took off 3 bases at V and 0 bases at J, with 8 bases between the two ends. The CDR3 coding sequence is TGTGCCAGCAGCTTGGGACCGTACCAAGAGACCCAGTACTTC. The encoded protein is CASSLGPYQETQYF.

The chain has TRBV15 and TRBJ2-7; 8 bases are a match to TRBD2. The CDR3 has 13 amino acids. The germline gives CDR1 LNHNV, CDR2 YYDKDF (reference sequence). V dropped 5 bases and J dropped 6; count of bases not matched to a gene: 6. The CDR3: CATSPLAGSEQYF. The CDR3 DNA follows: TGTGCCACCAGCCCTTTAGCGGGATCCGAGCAGTACTTC.

This chain links TRBV7-2 with TRBJ2-5; D remains ambiguous. CDR3 length: 13 residues. The V end lost 5 bases, the J end lost 2 bases, and 9 bases lay between the germline ends. CDR1 SGHTA and CDR2 FQGNSA come from the germline V gene. The DNA of the CDR3 is TGTGCCAGCAGCCCATACCGACAAGAGACCCAGTACTTC. Its protein product is CASSPYRQETQYF.

The chain links TRBV27 to TRBJ1-2; no firm D call. This CDR3 is built from 14 residues. Trimming took off 0 bases at V and 6 bases at J, with 11 bases between the two ends. Germline assignment: CDR1 MNHEY and CDR2 SMNVEV (reference sequence). CDR3 nucleotides: TGTGCCAGCAGTTTATCGGTGGGGTTAAATGGCTACACCTTC. This translates into CASSLSVGLNGYTF.

This clone was recorded once. The chain uses TRBV19 and TRBJ2-7; TRBD1 might be the D (5 bases). The CDR3 spans 12 residues. The V gene lost 5 bases and the J gene lost 6 bases, with 11 bases spanning the gap. Germline V gene sequence: CDR1 LNHDA, CDR2 SQIVND (reference sequence). CDR3 sequence: CASSAGLFEQYF. In DNA, the CDR3 is TGTGCCAGTAGTGCAGGGCTGTTCGAGCAGTACTTC. Together with reference TRBV19 and TRBJ2-7, the CDR3 gives the full variable domain: DGGITQSPKYLFRKEGQNVTLSCEQNLNHDAMYWYRQDPGQGLRLIYYSQIVNDFQKGDIAEGYSVSREKKESFPLTVTSAQKNPTAFYLCASSAGLFEQYFGPGTRLTVT.

This sequence joins TRBV4-1 and TRBJ2-5, with a possible D match to TRBD2 (5 bases). The DNA end lines up better with TRBJ2-7; the J call may be wrong. There are 14 residues in the CDR3. The germline CDR1 and CDR2 sequences are MGHRA and YSYEKL. The CDR3 region is CASSPSREGYEQYF. CDR3 sequence (DNA): TGCGCCAGCAGCCCCAGCCGGGAAGGCTACGAGCAGTACTTC.

With regard to this clone: A read error may account for a junction end that differs from germline. The chain's CDR3 is CASNEREGGGTEAFF. CDR3 nucleotide sequence: TGTGCCAGCAATGAAAGGGAGGGAGGAGGGACTGAAGCTTTCTTT. The rearrangement uses TRBV2 and TRBJ1-1; no definite D call. The CDR3 consists of 15 residues. Germline V lookup: CDR1 SNHLY, CDR2 FYNNEI.

The rearrangement links TRBV11-2 to TRBJ2-7; TRBD1 matches at 7 bases. The CDR3 runs 15 residues. Unmatched junction bases numbered 8, after V lost 5 bases and J lost 1 base. CDR1 and CDR2 (germline): SGHAT, FQNNGV. The CDR3: CASSKTGFLSYEQYF. CDR3 sequence (DNA): TGTGCCAGCAGCAAGACAGGGTTCCTTTCCTACGAGCAGTACTTC.

This chain links TRBV5-4 with TRBJ2-5; a weak D match, TRBD2 (6 bases). Germline values: CDR1 SGHNT, CDR2 YYREEE (reference sequence). Trimming removed 6 bases from V and 1 base from J, with 10 bases in between. This CDR3 contains 13 residues. CDR3 region: CASTSGLQETQYF. The CDR3 DNA reads TGTGCCAGCACCTCGGGACTCCAAGAGACCCAGTACTTC.

The V gene is TRBV11-2, the J gene TRBJ2-1; D is undetermined. V gave up 5 bases and J gave up 10 bases, with 18 bases separating them. The CDR3 covers 14 residues. The germline V gene encodes CDR1 SGHAT and CDR2 FQNNGV. DNA of the CDR3: TGTGCCAGCAGCGCTCCTGGGAACATGATGGAGCAGTTCTTC. Its protein product is CASSAPGNMMEQFF.

The chain carries TRBV10-3 and TRBJ2-2, with 8 bases matching TRBD2. V dropped 6 bases and J dropped 7; count of bases not matched to a gene: 10. The CDR3 spans 15 residues. The germline V gene has CDR1 ENHRY and CDR2 SYGVKD. As DNA, the CDR3 is TGTGCCATCAGCGAATTCGGGAGGGCGTTCGGGGAGCTGTTTTTT. It specifies CAISEFGRAFGELFF.

This rearrangement joins TRBV7-2 to TRBJ2-1, with unresolved D. Trimming took off 1 base at V and 2 bases at J, with 9 bases between the two ends. The germline V gene has CDR1 SGHTA and CDR2 FQGNSA. The CDR3 is made up of 15 amino acids. The CDR3 loop reads CASSLGITAYNEQFF. The CDR3 DNA is TGTGCCAGCAGCTTAGGCATAACAGCCTACAATGAGCAGTTCTTC.

V usage is TRBV21-1 and J usage is TRBJ2-7; TRBD2 was called by the table and not checked on the DNA. TRBV21-1 represents a pseudogene. This CDR3 has 18 residues. CDR3 in amino acids: CASSTHGGEYPLIYEQYF. In DNA form, the CDR3 reads TGTGCCAGCAGCACCCACGGAGGGGAGTATCCACTGATCTACGAGCAGTACTTC.

The chain uses TRBV5-6 and TRBJ2-5; D might be TRBD2 (5 bases). Trimming cost V 0 bases and J 4 bases, with 19 bases left between them. This CDR3 has 17 residues. Germline CDR1 SGHDT, CDR2 YYEEEE. CDR3 region: CASSLVLSGSVGETQYF. The CDR3, as DNA: TGTGCCAGCAGCTTGGTCCTGTCGGGGTCGGTTGGAGAGACCCAGTACTTC.

As concerns this clone: One end of the junction does not line up with germline, which may come from a read error. V is TRBV6-1 and J is TRBJ2-7, with a tentative D call TRBD2 (6 bases). This CDR3 is built from 16 residues. Per the germline V gene, CDR1 is MNHNS and CDR2 is SASEGT. Here the CDR3 reads CASSGGLARGSHEQYF. The CDR3 bases are TGTGCCAGCAGTGGGGGTCTAGCGCGGGGCTCCCACGAGCAGTACTTC.

The V call is TRBV6-5, the J call TRBJ2-2, with 9 bases that match TRBD1. V dropped 4 bases and J dropped 2; count of bases not matched to a gene: 5. The germline gives CDR1 MNHEY, CDR2 SVGAGI. This CDR3 has 16 residues. CDR3 residues: CASSLGTGTNTGELFF. Written as DNA, the CDR3 is TGTGCCAGCAGTTTGGGGACAGGGACTAACACCGGGGAGCTGTTTTTT.